The 25 T cell receptor beta chains given below trace back to one sample, sequenced in a study of response to subunit inactivated influenza vaccine. MiXCR, applied by TCRdb to the RT-PCR reads, yields one record per CDR3 protein. Altogether some 800,000 distinct CDR3 sequences are present, over 20% being singletons, with the ten largest covering roughly 10%. The material was PBMCs from blood, obtained around 5 days after vaccination. The receptors here all came from a man between 45 and 60 years old who received an inactivated influenza vaccine.

This sequence joins TRBV11-2 and TRBJ1-1; TRBD1 might be the D (6 bases). Trimming took 4 bases from V and 0 from J, leaving 12 bases between them. CDR1 is SGHAT, CDR2 FQNNGV, per germline. The CDR3 has 15 residues. DNA for the CDR3: TGTGCCAGCAGCTCCGGACAGACTTTGAACACTGAAGCTTTCTTT. Its translation is CASSSGQTLNTEAFF. Full variable domain (outside the CDR3, taken from reference TRBV11-2 and TRBJ1-1): EAGVAQSPRYKIIEKRQSVAFWCNPISGHATLYWYQQILGQGPKLLIQFQNNGVVDDSQLPKDRFSAERLKGVDSTLKIQPAKLEDSAVYLCASSSGQTLNTEAFFGQGTRLTVV.

CDR3 DNA sequence: TGTGCCAGCAGCTTGGGCGGGAGGGCCATCGAGCAGTACTTC. Protein: CASSLGGRAIEQYF. The chain combines TRBV5-6 with TRBJ2-7; TRBD2 agrees at 9 bases. Germline loops: CDR1 SGHDT, CDR2 YYEEEE. The CDR3 is made up of 14 amino acids. J was trimmed by 6 bases and V by 0 bases; bases with no gene match: 4.

The chain links TRBV27 to TRBJ2-1; a possible D gene is TRBD2 (6 bases). This CDR3 has 15 amino acids. Between the trimmed V and J ends, which lost 4 bases and 7 bases, there was a span of 17 bases. From germline, CDR1 is MNHEY and CDR2 SMNVEV (reference sequence). For the CDR3, the DNA is TGTGCCAGCAGTTCCTGGTCAATCGGAGGGAATGAGCAGTTCTTC. It specifies CASSSWSIGGNEQFF.

This clonotype was detected a few times. The chain has TRBV6-1 and TRBJ1-2; TRBD1 matches 9 bases. Per germline, CDR1 MNHNS and CDR2 SASEGT. This CDR3 region has 16 residues. The V segment lost 6 bases and the J segment 7 bases; nucleotides outside the gene matches: 15. CDR3 sequence reads: CASRERDREPGGGYTF. The CDR3, as DNA: TGTGCCAGCAGAGAAAGGGACAGGGAACCCGGGGGTGGCTACACCTTC.

The chain recombines TRBV7-9 with TRBJ2-1, with 9 positions matching TRBD2. Germline CDR1 reads SEHNR; CDR2 reads FQNEAQ (reference sequence). J gave up 5 bases and V 1 base, and 6 bases lay outside the gene matches. The CDR3 length is 16 residues. The CDR3 DNA sequence: TGTGCCAGCAGCTTAGTAGGCGGGGGGGCCAACAATGAGCAGTTCTTC. Translated: CASSLVGGGANNEQFF. The whole variable domain, filled in from reference TRBV7-9 and TRBJ2-1, reads DTGVSQNPRHKITKRGQNVTFRCDPISEHNRLYWYRQTLGQGPEFLTYFQNEAQLEKSRLLSDRFSAERPKGSFSTLEIQRTEQGDSAMYLCASSLVGGGANNEQFFGPGTRLTVL.

The chain carries TRBV29-1 and TRBJ2-1; D perhaps matches TRBD1 (5 bases). Per germline, CDR1 SQVTM and CDR2 ANQGSEA. V shed 4 bases and J shed 9 bases, with 10 bases lying between them. The length of the CDR3 is 11 residues. CDR3 nucleotides: TGCAGCGTTGGGGGCCGCCGTGAGCAGTTCTTC. It is translated as CSVGGRREQFF.

J is TRBJ1-2 and V is TRBV7-2; perhaps TRBD1 as D (5 bases). The CDR3 spans 13 residues. V dropped 2 bases and J dropped 6 bases, with 10 bases sitting between them. In germline, CDR1 is SGHTA, CDR2 FQGNSA. CDR3: CASSLSGFDGYTF. For the CDR3, the DNA is TGTGCCAGCAGCTTATCAGGGTTTGATGGCTACACCTTC.

This clonotype was counted at least ten times. The chain is built from TRBV20-1 and TRBJ2-7; TRBD1 matches 9 bases. Trimming cost V 6 bases and J 3 bases; bases outside gene matches: 15. CDR3 length equals 16 residues. Germline CDR1 reads DFQATT; CDR2 reads SNEGSKA (reference sequence). The CDR3 DNA follows: TGCAGTGCACGGGCCCCTCGGGACAGGGCGATCTACGAGCAGTACTTC. Residues: CSARAPRDRAIYEQYF.

The CDR3 region has the DNA TGTGCCAGCAGCTTTACTAGCGGGGGTACCTACAATGAGCAGTTCTTC. Protein sequence: CASSFTSGGTYNEQFF. The chain uses TRBV7-2 and TRBJ2-1; 11 nucleotides agree with TRBD2. The CDR3 spans 16 residues. Germline assignment: CDR1 SGHTA and CDR2 FQGNSA. Germline trimming cut 3 bases from V and 2 bases from J; bases unmatched to any gene: 3. Based on the CDR3 plus reference TRBV7-2 and TRBJ2-1, the full variable domain is GAGVSQSPSNKVTEKGKDVELRCDPISGHTALYWYRQSLGQGLEFLIYFQGNSAPDKSGLPSDRFSAERTGGSVSTLTIQRTQQEDSAVYLCASSFTSGGTYNEQFFGPGTRLTVL.

The chain recombines TRBV18 with TRBJ1-5, with 9 positions matching TRBD1. Germline V CDR1 and CDR2: KGHSH, LQKENI. Trimming at V came to 5 bases and at J to 2 bases, leaving 16 bases not matched to a gene. This CDR3 has 19 amino acids. The chain's CDR3 is CASSIDSQGAKVGNQPQHF. The CDR3 DNA is TGTGCCAGCTCAATCGATTCACAGGGGGCGAAGGTGGGCAATCAGCCCCAGCATTTT.

The chain employs TRBV20-1 and TRBJ2-2; 8 bases are a match to TRBD2. Germline trimming cut 1 base from V and 5 bases from J; bases unmatched to any gene: 6. The CDR3 runs to 15 residues. Germline lookup yields CDR1 DFQATT and CDR2 SNEGSKA (reference sequence). The DNA for the CDR3 is TGCAGTGCTAGAGCGGGCGGGAGGATTACCGGGGAGCTGTTTTTT. Protein product: CSARAGGRITGELFF.

The chain links TRBV5-1 to TRBJ2-3, with 11 bases lining up with TRBD2. The ends lost 4 bases at V and 4 bases at J; junction bases unmatched: 11. CDR3 length: 17 amino acids. In germline, CDR1 is SGHRS, CDR2 YFSETQ. The CDR3 DNA sequence: TGCGCCAGCAGCCTCGCGTCGATAGCGGGAGGGGCAGATACGCAGTATTTT. It translates to CASSLASIAGGADTQYF.

This clonotype was recorded at least ten times. The chain has TRBV6-5 and TRBJ2-7; D is ambiguous. Per the germline V gene, CDR1 is MNHEY and CDR2 is SVGAGI. Trimming shortened V by 0 bases and J by 0 bases, and 9 bases separated the two germline ends. The CDR3 sequence is 15 residues long. The CDR3 coding sequence is TGTGCCAGCAGTTACTCGCTTGATTACTCCTACGAGCAGTACTTC. This encodes CASSYSLDYSYEQYF.

This clonotype came up a few times. The chain recombines TRBV7-9 with TRBJ2-7; TRBD1 or TRBD2 may be the D gene (5 bases each). Trimming cost V 5 bases and J 0 bases, with 11 bases left between them. The germline CDR1 and CDR2 sequences are SEHNR and FQNEAQ (reference sequence). The CDR3 covers 14 residues. CDR3 sequence reads: CASSTRGYSYEQYF. As DNA, the CDR3 is TGTGCCAGCAGCACTCGGGGCTACTCCTACGAGCAGTACTTC.

The rearrangement joins TRBV6-1 to TRBJ2-7; D might be TRBD1 (5 bases). Germline CDR1 MNHNS, CDR2 SASEGT. The V gene lost 5 bases and the J gene lost 4 bases, with 18 bases spanning the gap. The CDR3 is made up of 15 amino acids. CDR3 DNA: TGTGCCAGCAGTCCCTCCAAGACAGTGGTGTACGAGCAGTACTTC. It is translated as CASSPSKTVVYEQYF.

In this sample, this clonotype turned up a few times. The V gene is TRBV5-1, the J gene TRBJ2-2, with D maybe TRBD1 (6 bases). Between the trimmed V and J ends, which lost 7 bases and 2 bases, there was a span of 15 bases. The CDR3 has 15 residues. Germline V CDR1 and CDR2: SGHRS, YFSETQ. The CDR3 spells CASSPGTRNTGELFF. CDR3 DNA: TGCGCCAGCTCCCCCGGGACAAGAAACACCGGGGAGCTGTTTTTT.

The table lists this clonotype with many counts. This chain joins TRBV20-1 and TRBJ2-7, with 9 bases identical to TRBD2. The CDR3 contains 15 residues. V shed 0 bases and J 5 bases; nucleotides not matched to a gene: 8. Germline V gene sequence: CDR1 DFQATT, CDR2 SNEGSKA (reference sequence). The CDR3 coding sequence is TGCAGTGCTAGAGATCCGCGGGAGGGCCTCAACGAGCAGTACTTC. Translating gives CSARDPREGLNEQYF.

There are a few counts of this clonotype. The chain carries TRBV5-1 and TRBJ1-1; no definite D call. The CDR3 extends over 13 amino acids. CDR1 and CDR2 from the germline V gene are SGHRS and YFSETQ. V shed 4 bases and J shed 2 bases, with 9 bases lying between them. The DNA for the CDR3 is TGCGCCAGCAGCGGTTCGGATAACACTGAAGCTTTCTTT. Its protein is CASSGSDNTEAFF.

The chain employs TRBV4-2 and TRBJ2-1, with D tentatively TRBD1 or TRBD2 (5 bases each). The CDR3 has 16 amino acids. V lost 0 bases to trimming and J lost 0 bases, with 9 bases between them. Germline V CDR1 and CDR2: LGHNA, YNFKEQ. The CDR3 sequence: CASSQDVGGSYNEQFF. The DNA of the CDR3 is TGTGCCAGCAGCCAAGATGTTGGGGGCTCCTACAATGAGCAGTTCTTC.

In its sample, this clonotype was seen a few times. This chain uses TRBV5-1 with TRBJ2-3, with a possible D match to TRBD1 (6 bases). CDR1 and CDR2 from the germline V gene are SGHRS and YFSETQ. The V end lost 2 bases, the J end lost 5 bases, and 15 bases lay between the germline ends. The CDR3 is 15 residues long. CDR3 nucleotides: TGCGCCAGCAGCTTACAGGGCCCGGTGAGAGATACGCAGTATTTT. This codes for CASSLQGPVRDTQYF.

Only a few counts were recorded for this clonotype. J is TRBJ2-2 and V is TRBV5-1, with 9 nucleotides matching TRBD2. The CDR3 sequence is 16 residues long. In germline, CDR1 is SGHRS, CDR2 YFSETQ. V was pared by 4 bases and J by 0 bases, with 4 bases of the junction left unmatched. For the CDR3, the DNA is TGCGCCAGCAGCCATTCTAGCGGGGCGAACACCGGGGAGCTGTTTTTT. It codes for CASSHSSGANTGELFF.

This clonotype was observed a handful of times. J is TRBJ2-3 and V is TRBV4-2; D gene unclear. Germline V gives CDR1 LGHNA, CDR2 YNFKEQ. This CDR3 comprises 17 residues. V lost 0 bases and J lost 0, with 13 bases in between. CDR3 DNA: TGTGCCAGCAGCCAAGACCTGAAGGGTGCTAGCACAGATACGCAGTATTTT. Protein product: CASSQDLKGASTDTQYF.

This clonotype was recorded a few times. The V and J genes are TRBV6-1 and TRBJ2-1; D ambiguous. This CDR3 region has 16 residues. Trimming removed 6 bases at V and 8 bases at J, with 23 bases between. CDR1 and CDR2 from the germline V gene are MNHNS and SASEGT. The CDR3 is CASRPFAETHGDEQFF. As DNA, the CDR3 is TGTGCCAGCAGACCCTTTGCGGAAACGCATGGGGATGAGCAGTTCTTC.

V gene TRBV28 combines with J gene TRBJ2-2; the D is unclear. The V end was cut by 6 bases, the J end by 6 bases, with 17 bases between. Germline V gives CDR1 MDHEN, CDR2 SYDVKM. The CDR3 is made up of 15 amino acids. CDR3 protein: CASRLTLRAAGELFF. DNA of the CDR3: TGTGCCAGCAGGCTAACGCTCCGGGCGGCCGGGGAGCTGTTTTTT.

V usage is TRBV24-1 and J usage is TRBJ1-2; 9 bases are shared with TRBD1. After removal of 3 bases from V and 6 bases from J, the junction contained 10 bases not matched to a gene. The CDR3 loop spans 16 amino acids. CDR1 KGHDR and CDR2 SFDVKD come from the germline V gene. As DNA, the CDR3 is TGTGCCACCAGTGATGAAGGCGTGACAGGGGGTCATGGCTACACCTTC. Residues: CATSDEGVTGGHGYTF.